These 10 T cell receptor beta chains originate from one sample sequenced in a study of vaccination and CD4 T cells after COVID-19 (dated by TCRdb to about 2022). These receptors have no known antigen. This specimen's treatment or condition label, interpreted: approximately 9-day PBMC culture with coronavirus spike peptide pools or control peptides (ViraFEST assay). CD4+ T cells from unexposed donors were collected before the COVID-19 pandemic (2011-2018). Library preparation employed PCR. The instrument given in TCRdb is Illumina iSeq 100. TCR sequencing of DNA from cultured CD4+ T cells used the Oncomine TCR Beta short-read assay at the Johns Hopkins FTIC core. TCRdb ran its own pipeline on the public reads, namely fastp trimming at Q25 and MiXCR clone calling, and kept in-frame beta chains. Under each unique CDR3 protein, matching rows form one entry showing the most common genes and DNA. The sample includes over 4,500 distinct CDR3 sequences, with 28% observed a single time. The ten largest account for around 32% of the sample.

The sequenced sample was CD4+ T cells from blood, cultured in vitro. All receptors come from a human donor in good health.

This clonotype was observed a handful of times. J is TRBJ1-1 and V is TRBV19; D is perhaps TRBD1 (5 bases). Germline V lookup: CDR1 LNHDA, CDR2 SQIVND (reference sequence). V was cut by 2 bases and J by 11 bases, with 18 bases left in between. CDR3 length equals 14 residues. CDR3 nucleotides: TGTGCCAGTAGTATACTCGGGGCAGGGAGCGGTGCTTTCTTT. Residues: CASSILGAGSGAFF.

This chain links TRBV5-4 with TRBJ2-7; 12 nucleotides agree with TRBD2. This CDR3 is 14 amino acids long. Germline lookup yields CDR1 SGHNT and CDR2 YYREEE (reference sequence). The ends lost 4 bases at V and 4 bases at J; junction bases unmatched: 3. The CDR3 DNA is TGTGCCAGCAGCCTGGGGACTAGCGGGTACGAGCAGTACTTC. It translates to CASSLGTSGYEQYF.

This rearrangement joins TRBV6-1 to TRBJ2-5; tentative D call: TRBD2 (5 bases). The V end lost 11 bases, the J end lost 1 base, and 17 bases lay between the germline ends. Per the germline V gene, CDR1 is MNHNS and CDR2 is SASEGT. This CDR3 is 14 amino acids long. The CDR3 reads CAAAGRAAQETQYF. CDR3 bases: TGTGCCGCGGCGGGTCGGGCAGCCCAAGAGACCCAGTACTTC.

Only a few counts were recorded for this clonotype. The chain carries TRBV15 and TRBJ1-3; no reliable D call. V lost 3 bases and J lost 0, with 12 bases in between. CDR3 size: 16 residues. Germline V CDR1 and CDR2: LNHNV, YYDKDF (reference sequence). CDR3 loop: CATSRGNTVSGNTIYF. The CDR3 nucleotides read TGTGCCACCAGCAGGGGAAACACGGTCTCTGGAAACACCATATATTTT.

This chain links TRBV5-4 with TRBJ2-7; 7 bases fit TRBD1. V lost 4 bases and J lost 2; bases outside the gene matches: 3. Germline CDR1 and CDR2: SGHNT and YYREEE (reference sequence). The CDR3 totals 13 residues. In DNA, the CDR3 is TGTGCCAGCAGCGGACAGGACCCCTACGAGCAGTACTTC. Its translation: CASSGQDPYEQYF.

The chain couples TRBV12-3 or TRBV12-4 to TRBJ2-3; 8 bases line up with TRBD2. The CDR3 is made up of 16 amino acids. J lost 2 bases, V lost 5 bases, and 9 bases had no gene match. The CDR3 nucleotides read TGTGCCAGCAGTCTTATCGGGGGGGCCCCCACAGATACGCAGTATTTT. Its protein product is CASSLIGGAPTDTQYF.

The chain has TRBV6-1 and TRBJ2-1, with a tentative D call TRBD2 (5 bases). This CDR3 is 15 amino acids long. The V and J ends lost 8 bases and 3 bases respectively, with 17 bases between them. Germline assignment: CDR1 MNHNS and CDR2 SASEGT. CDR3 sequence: CASSIGGLGYNEQFF. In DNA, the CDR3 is TGTGCCAGCTCCATAGGAGGTTTGGGCTACAATGAGCAGTTCTTC.

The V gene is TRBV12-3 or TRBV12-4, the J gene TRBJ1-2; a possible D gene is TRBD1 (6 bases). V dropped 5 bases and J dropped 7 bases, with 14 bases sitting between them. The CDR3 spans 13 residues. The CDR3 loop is CASSPRDIVGYTF. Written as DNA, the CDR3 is TGTGCCAGCAGTCCAAGGGACATTGTTGGCTACACCTTC.

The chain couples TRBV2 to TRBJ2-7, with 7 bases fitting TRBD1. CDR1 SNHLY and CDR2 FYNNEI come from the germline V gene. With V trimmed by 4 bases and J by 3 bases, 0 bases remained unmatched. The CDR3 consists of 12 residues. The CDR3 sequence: CASSGDSYEQYF. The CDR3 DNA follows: TGTGCCAGCAGTGGGGACAGCTACGAGCAGTACTTC.

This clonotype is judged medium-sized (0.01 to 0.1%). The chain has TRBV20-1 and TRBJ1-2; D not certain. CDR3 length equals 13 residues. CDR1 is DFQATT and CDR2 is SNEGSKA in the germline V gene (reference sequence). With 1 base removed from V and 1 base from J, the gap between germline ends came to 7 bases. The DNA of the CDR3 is TGCAGTGCTAGAGTTCCCGATAACTATGGCTACACCTTC. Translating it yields CSARVPDNYGYTF.